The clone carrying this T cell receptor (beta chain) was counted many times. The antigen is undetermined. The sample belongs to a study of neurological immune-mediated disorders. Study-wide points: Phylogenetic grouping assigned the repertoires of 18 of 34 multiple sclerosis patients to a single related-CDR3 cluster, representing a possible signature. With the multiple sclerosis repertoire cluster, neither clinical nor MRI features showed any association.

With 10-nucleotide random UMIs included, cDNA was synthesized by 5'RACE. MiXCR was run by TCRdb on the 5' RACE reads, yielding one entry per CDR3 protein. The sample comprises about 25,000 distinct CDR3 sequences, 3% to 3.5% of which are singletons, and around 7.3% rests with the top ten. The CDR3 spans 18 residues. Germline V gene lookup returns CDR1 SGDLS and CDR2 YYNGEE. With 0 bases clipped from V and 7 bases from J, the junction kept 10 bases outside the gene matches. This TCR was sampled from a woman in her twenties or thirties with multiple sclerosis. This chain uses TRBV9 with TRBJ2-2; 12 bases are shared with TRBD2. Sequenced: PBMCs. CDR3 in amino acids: CASSVAWPSGRASGELFF. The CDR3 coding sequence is TGTGCCAGCAGCGTAGCTTGGCCTAGCGGGAGGGCCAGCGGGGAGCTGTTTTTT.